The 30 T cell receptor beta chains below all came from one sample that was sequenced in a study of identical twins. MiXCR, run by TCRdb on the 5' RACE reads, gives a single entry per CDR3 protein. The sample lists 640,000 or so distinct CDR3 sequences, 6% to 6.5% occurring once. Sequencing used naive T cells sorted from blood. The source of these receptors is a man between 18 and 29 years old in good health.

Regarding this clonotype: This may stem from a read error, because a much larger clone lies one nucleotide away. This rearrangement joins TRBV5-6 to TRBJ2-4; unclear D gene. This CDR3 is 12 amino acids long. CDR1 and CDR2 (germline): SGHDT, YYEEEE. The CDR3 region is CSSSEKPGQEYF. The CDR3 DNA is TGTTCCAGCAGCGAGAAACCGGGCCAGGAGTACTTC.

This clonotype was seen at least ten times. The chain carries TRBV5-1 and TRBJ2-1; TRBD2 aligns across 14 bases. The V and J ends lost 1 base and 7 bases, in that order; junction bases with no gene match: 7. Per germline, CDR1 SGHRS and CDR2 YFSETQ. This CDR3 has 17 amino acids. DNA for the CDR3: TGCGCCAGCAGCTTGCGGCTAAGGACTAGCGGGAGGAATGAGCAGTTCTTC. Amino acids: CASSLRLRTSGRNEQFF.

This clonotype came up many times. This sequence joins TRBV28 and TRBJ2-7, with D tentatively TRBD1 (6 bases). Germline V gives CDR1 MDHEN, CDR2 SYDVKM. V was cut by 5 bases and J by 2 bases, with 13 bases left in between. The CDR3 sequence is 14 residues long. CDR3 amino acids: CASSILQGTYEQYF. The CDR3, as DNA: TGTGCCAGCAGTATCCTACAGGGTACCTACGAGCAGTACTTC.

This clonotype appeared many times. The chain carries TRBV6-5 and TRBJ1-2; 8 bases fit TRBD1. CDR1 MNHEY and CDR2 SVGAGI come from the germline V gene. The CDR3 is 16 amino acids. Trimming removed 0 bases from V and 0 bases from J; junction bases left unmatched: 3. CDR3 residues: CASSYSTGGTNYGYTF. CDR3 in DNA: TGTGCCAGCAGTTACTCTACAGGGGGTACTAACTATGGCTACACCTTC.

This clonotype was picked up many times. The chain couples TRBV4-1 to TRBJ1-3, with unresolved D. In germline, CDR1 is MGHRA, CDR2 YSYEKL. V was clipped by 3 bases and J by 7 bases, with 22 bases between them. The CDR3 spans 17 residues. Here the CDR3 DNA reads TGCGCCAGCAGCCATCCCTCGGGTGGAATGGACTGGAACACCATATATTTT. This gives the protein CASSHPSGGMDWNTIYF.

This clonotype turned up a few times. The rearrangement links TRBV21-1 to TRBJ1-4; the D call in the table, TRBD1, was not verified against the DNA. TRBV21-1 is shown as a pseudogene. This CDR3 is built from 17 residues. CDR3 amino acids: CASRTPGQGSGVEKLFF. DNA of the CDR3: TGTGCCAGCAGAACACCGGGACAGGGTTCGGGTGTTGAAAAACTGTTTTTT.

This CDR3 reads CASSLKFGGSSYNEQFF. As DNA, the CDR3 is TGTGCCAGCAGCTTAAAGTTTGGGGGGAGCTCCTACAATGAGCAGTTCTTC. J is TRBJ2-1 and V is TRBV7-2, with D maybe TRBD2 (6 bases). The germline V and J ends were trimmed by 2 bases and 0 bases, with 14 bases remaining between them. The CDR3 consists of 17 residues. From germline, CDR1 is SGHTA and CDR2 FQGNSA.

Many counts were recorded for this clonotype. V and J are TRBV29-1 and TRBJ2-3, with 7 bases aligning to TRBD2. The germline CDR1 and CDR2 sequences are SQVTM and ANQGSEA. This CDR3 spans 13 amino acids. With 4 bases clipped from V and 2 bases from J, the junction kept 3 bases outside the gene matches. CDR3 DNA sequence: TGCAGCGTTGGCCTAGCGGTCACAGATACGCAGTATTTT. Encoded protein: CSVGLAVTDTQYF.

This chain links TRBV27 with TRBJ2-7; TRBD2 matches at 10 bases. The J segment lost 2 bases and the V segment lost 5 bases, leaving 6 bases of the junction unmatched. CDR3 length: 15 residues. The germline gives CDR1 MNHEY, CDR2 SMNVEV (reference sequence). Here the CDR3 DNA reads TGTGCCAGCAGTGCGGGACTAGCGAGCCCCTACGAGCAGTACTTC. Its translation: CASSAGLASPYEQYF.

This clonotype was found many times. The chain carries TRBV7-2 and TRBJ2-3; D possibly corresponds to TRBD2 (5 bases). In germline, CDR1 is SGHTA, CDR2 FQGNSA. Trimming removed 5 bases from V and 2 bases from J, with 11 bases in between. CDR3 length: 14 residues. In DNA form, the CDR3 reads TGTGCCAGCAGCCGCCGGGATTTCACAGATACGCAGTATTTT. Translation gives CASSRRDFTDTQYF.

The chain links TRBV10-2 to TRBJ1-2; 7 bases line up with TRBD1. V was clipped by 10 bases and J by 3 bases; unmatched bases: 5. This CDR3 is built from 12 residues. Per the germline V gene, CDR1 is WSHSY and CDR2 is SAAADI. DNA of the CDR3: TGCGCCACCAGGGACAGTTACTATGGCTACACCTTC. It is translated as CATRDSYYGYTF.

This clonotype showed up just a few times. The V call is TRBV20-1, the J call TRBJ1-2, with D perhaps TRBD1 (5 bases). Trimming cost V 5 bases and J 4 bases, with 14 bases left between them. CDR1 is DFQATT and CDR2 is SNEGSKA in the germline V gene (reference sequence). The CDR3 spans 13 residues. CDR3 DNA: TGCAGTGCTTACACACATGGGGGCTATGGCTACACCTTC. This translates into CSAYTHGGYGYTF.

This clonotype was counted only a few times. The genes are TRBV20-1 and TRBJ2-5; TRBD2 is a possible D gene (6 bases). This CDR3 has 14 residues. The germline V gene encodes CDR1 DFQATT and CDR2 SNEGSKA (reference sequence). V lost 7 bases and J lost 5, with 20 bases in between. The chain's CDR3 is CSGAPGASGETQYF. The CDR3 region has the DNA TGCAGTGGTGCCCCTGGTGCGAGCGGGGAGACCCAGTACTTC.

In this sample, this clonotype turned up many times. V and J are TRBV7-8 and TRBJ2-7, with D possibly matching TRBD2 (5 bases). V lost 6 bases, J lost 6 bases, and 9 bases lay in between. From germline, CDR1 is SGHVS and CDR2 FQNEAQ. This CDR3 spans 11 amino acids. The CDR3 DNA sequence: TGTGCCAGCAGTTCAGGACTCGAGCAGTACTTC. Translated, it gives CASSSGLEQYF. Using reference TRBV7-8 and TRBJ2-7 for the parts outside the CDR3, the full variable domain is GAGVSQSPRYKVAKRGQDVALRCDPISGHVSLFWYQQALGQGPEFLTYFQNEAQLDKSGLPSDRFFAERPEGSVSTLKIQRTQQEDSAVYLCASSSGLEQYFGPGTRLTVT.

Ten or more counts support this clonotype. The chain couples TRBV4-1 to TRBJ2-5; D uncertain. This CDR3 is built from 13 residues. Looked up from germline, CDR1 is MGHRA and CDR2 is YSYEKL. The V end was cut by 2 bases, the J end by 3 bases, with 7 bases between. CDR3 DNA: TGCGCCAGCAGCCAACTAATTAAAGAGACCCAGTACTTC. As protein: CASSQLIKETQYF.

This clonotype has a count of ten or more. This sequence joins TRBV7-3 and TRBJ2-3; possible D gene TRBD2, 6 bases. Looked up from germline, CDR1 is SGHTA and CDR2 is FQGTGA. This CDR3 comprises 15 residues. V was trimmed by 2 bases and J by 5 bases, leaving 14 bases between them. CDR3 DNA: TGTGCCAGCAGCTTAGTTGGGGGGAGCCGAGATACGCAGTATTTT. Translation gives CASSLVGGSRDTQYF.

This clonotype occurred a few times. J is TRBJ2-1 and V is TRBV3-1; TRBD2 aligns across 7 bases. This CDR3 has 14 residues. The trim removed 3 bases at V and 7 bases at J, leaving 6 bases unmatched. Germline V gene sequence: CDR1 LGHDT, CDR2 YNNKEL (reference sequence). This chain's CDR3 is CASSQLADGNEQFF. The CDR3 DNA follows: TGTGCCAGCAGCCAGCTAGCGGATGGGAATGAGCAGTTCTTC.

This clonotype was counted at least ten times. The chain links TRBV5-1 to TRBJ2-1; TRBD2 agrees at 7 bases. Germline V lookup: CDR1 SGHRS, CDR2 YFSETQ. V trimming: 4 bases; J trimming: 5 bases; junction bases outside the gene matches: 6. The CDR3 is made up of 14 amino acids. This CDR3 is CASSHGLEHNEQFF. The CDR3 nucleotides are TGCGCCAGCAGCCACGGACTAGAACACAATGAGCAGTTCTTC.

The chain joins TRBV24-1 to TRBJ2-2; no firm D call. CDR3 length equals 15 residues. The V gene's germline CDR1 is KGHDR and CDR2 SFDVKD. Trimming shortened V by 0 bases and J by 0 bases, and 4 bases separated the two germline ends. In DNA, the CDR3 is TGTGCCACCAGTGATTTGAACGCGAACACCGGGGAGCTGTTTTTT. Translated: CATSDLNANTGELFF.

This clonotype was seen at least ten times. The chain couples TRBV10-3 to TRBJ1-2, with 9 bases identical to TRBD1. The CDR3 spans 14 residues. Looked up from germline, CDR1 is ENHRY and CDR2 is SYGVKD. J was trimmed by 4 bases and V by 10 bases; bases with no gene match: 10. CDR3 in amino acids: CANRDGQGIYGYTF. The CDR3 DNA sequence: TGTGCCAACCGAGATGGACAGGGGATCTATGGCTACACCTTC.

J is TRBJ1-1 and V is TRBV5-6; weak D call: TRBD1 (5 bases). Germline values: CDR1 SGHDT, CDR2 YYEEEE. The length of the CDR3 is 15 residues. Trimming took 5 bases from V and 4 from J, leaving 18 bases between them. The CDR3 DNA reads TGTGCCAGCAGGGGACGGTTCGGGGGGAGCACTGAAGCTTTCTTT. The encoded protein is CASRGRFGGSTEAFF.

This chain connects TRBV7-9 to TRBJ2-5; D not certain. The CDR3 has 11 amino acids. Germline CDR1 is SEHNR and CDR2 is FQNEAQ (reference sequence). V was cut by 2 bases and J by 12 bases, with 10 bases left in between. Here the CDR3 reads CASSLLAGKYF. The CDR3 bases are TGTGCCAGCAGCTTACTGGCTGGGAAGTACTTC.

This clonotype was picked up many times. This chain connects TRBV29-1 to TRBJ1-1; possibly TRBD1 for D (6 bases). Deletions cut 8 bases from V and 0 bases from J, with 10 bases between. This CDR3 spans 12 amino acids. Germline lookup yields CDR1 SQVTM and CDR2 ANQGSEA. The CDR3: CSTQGLNTEAFF. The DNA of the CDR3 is TGCAGCACGCAGGGGCTGAACACTGAAGCTTTCTTT.

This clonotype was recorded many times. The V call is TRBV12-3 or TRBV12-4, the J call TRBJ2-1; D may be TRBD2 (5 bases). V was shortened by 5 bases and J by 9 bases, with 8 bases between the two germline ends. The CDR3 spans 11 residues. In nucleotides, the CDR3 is TGTGCCAGCAGTCCTCGGGGTGAGCAGTTCTTC. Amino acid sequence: CASSPRGEQFF.

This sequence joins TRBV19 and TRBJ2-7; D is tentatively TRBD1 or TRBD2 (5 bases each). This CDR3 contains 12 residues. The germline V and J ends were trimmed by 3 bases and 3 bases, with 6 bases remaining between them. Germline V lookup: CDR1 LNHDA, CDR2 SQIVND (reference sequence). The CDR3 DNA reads TGTGCCAGTAGTATGAGGGGCTACGAGCAGTACTTC. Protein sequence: CASSMRGYEQYF.

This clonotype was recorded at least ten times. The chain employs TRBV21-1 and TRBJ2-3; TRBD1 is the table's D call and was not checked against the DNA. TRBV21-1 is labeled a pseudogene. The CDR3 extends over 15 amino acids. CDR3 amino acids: CASSKRTGGRDTQYF. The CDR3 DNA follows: TGTGCCAGCAGCAAAAGGACAGGGGGCCGAGATACGCAGTATTTT.

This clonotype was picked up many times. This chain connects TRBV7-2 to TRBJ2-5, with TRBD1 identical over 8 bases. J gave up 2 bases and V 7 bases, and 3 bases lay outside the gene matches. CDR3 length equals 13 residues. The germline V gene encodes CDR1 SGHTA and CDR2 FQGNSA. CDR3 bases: TGTGCCAGCAACTGGGACAGGCAAGAGACCCAGTACTTC. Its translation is CASNWDRQETQYF.

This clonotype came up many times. CDR3 nucleotide sequence: TGTGCCAGCGCCACAGGACTCGACAATGAGCAGTTCTTC. Translating gives CASATGLDNEQFF. V and J are TRBV12-3 or TRBV12-4 and TRBJ2-1, with D possibly called TRBD1 or TRBD2 (5 bases each). The V end lost 8 bases, the J end lost 5 bases, and 13 bases lay between the germline ends. The CDR3 has 13 amino acids.

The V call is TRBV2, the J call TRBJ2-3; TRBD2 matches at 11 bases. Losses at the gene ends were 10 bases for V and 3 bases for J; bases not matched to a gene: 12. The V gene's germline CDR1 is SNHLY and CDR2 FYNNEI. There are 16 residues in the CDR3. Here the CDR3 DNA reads TGTGCCATAATTAGCGGGAGGGCCCGTTTAACAGATACGCAGTATTTT. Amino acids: CAIISGRARLTDTQYF.

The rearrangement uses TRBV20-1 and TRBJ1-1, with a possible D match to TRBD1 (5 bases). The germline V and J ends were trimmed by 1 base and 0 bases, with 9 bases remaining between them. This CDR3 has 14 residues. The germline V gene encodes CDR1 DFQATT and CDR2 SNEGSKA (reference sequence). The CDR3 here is CSARAGAVNTEAFF. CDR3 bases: TGCAGTGCTAGAGCCGGGGCCGTGAACACTGAAGCTTTCTTT.